This TCR beta chain was found in a study of blood T cell repertoires in COVID-19. For the study at large: Both acute and convalescent COVID-19 samples were obtained from the United States, Italy and Spain. The analysed material was cDNA or gDNA that came from T cells, B-cell-depleted T cells, or PBMCs.

This clone was seen a single time. In germline, CDR1 is LGHDT, CDR2 YNNKEL (reference sequence). Trimming removed 0 bases from V and 2 bases from J; junction bases left unmatched: 4. This CDR3 is built from 16 residues. Source study methods: Reference gene primer amplification gave estimated nucleated cell counts. The data were produced by immunoSEQ multiplex PCR, yet TCRdb's version contains in-frame clones alone and is incomplete. The DNA gave D and trimming, while V, J and clone size come from that table. The sample records about 190,000 clones, around nine tenths being singletons. V and J are TRBV3-1 (or the pseudogene TRBV3-2) and TRBJ1-3; TRBD1 agrees at 7 bases. This clonotype originated in a woman aged 40 to 49 who had recovered from COVID-19. The sequencing sample was made of peripheral blood. The CDR3 DNA reads as TGTGCCAGCAGCCAAGACAGGGGGTGGCCTGGAAACACCATATATTTT. Translating gives CASSQDRGWPGNTIYF.